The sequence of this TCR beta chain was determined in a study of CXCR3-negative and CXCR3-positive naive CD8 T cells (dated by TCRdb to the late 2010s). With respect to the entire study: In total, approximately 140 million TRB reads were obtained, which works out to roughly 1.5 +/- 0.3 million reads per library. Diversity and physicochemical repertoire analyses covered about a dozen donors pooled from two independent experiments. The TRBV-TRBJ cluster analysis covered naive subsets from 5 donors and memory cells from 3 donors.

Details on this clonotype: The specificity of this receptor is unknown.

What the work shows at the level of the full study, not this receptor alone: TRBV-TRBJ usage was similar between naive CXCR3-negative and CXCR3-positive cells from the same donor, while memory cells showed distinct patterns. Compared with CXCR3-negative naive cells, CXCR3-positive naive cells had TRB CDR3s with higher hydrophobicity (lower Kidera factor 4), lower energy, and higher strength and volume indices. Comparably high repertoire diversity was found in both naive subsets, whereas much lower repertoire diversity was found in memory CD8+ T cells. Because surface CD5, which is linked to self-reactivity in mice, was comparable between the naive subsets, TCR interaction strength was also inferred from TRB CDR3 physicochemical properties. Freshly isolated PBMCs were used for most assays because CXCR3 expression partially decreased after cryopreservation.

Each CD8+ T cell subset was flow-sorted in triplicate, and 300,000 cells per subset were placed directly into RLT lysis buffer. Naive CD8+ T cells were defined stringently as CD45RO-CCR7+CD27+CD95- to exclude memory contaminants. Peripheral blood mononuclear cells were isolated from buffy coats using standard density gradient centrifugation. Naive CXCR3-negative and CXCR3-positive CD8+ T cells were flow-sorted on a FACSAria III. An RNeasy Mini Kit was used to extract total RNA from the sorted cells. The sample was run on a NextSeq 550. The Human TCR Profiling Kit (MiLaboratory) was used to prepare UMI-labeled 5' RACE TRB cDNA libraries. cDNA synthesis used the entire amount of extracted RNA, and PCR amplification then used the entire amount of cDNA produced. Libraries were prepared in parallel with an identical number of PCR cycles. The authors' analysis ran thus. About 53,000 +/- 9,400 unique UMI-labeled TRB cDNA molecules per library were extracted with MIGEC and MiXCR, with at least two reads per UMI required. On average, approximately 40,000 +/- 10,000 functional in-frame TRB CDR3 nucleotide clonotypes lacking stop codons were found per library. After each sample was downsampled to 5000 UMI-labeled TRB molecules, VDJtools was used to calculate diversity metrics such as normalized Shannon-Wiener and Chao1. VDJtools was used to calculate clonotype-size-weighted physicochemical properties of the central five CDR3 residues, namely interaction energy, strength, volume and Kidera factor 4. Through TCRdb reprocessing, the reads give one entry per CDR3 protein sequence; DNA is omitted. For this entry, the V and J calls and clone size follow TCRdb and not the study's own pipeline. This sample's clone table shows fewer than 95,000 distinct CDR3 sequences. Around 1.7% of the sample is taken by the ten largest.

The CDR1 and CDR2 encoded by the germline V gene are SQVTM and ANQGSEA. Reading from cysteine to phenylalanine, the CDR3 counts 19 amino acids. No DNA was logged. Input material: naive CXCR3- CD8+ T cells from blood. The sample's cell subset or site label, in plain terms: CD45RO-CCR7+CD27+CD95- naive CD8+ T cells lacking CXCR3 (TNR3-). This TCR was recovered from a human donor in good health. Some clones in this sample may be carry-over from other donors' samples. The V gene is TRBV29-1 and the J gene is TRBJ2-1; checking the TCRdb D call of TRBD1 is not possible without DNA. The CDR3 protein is CSVALGTGQVVARGYEQFF.